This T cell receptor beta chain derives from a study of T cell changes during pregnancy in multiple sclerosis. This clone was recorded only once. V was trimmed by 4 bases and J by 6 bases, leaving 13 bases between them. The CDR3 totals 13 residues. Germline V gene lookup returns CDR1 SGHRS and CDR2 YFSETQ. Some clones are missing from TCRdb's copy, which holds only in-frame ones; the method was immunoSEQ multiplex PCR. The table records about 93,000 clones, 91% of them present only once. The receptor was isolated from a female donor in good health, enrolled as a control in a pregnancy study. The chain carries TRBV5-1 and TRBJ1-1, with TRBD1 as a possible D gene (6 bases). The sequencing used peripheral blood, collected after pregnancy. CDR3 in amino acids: CASSLRTDSEAFF. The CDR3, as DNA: TGCGCCAGCAGCCTACGGACAGATTCTGAAGCTTTCTTT.